The rows below give T cell receptor beta chains drawn from one sample of a study of blood T cell repertoires in COVID-19. This table comes from immunoSEQ multiplex PCR, and its TCRdb copy is limited to in-frame clones, with some not included. The sample shows nearly 250,000 clones, about 84% of them seen only once. Input material: PBMCs or T cells enriched from blood (not recorded which). The receptor set was obtained from a woman aged 45 to 65 who had recovered from COVID-19. CDR3s include the opening cysteine and the closing phenylalanine or tryptophan. A D gene is named only where the DNA matches it firmly. Not all rows give a size; the values are once, few, many and, for expanded clones, a class.

D	size	V	J	CDR3	DNA
.	.	TRBV4-1	TRBJ2-6	CASSQERSSGANVLTF	TGCGCCAGCAGCCAAGAACGCAGCTCTGGGGCCAACGTCCTGACTTTC
.	.	TRBV18	TRBJ2-1	CASSLTGHEQFF	TGTGCCAGCTCACTAACGGGTCATGAGCAGTTCTTC
.	.	TRBV6-2/TRBV6-3	TRBJ2-4	CASSYSMAVLAKNIQYF	TGTGCCAGCAGTTACTCGATGGCTGTTTTAGCCAAAAACATTCAGTACTTC
.	.	TRBV19	TRBJ2-6	CASSPPPTLRLYSGANVLTF	TGTGCCAGTAGTCCCCCACCGACTCTGAGATTATACTCTGGGGCCAACGTCCTGACTTTC
TRBD2	.	TRBV4-1	TRBJ2-1	CASSQDESGGANEQFF	TGCGCCAGCAGCCAAGATGAGAGCGGGGGGGCCAATGAGCAGTTCTTC
TRBD1	.	TRBV5-1	TRBJ2-3	CASSGQGADTQYF	TGCGCCAGCAGCGGCCAGGGGGCAGATACGCAGTATTTT
.	.	TRBV12-3/TRBV12-4	TRBJ2-5	CASSFWGVETQYF	TGTGCCAGCAGTTTTTGGGGGGTAGAGACCCAGTACTTC
.	.	TRBV6-5	TRBJ1-2	CATGGGANYGYTF	TGTGCCACCGGGGGTGGGGCTAACTATGGCTACACCTTC
.	.	TRBV11-2	TRBJ1-3	CASSFVSSGNTIYF	TGTGCCAGCAGCTTCGTCAGCTCTGGAAACACCATATATTTT
TRBD1	.	TRBV5-6	TRBJ2-3	CASSWGTGTDLSDTQYF	TGTGCCAGCAGCTGGGGGACAGGTACCGACCTATCGGATACGCAGTATTTT
.	.	TRBV5-1	TRBJ1-5	CASSFNPGDEPQHF	TGCGCCAGCAGCTTTAACCCGGGGGACGAGCCCCAGCATTTT
TRBD1	.	TRBV14	TRBJ2-1	CASSPLGNRGNEQFF	TGTGCCAGCAGCCCCCTGGGGAACAGGGGGAATGAGCAGTTCTTC
.	.	TRBV2	TRBJ2-5	CASRAGETQYF	TGTGCCAGCAGAGCGGGAGAGACCCAGTACTTC
TRBD1	.	TRBV7-2	TRBJ1-2	CASSLLVGQGARGYTF	TGTGCCAGCAGCTTATTAGTGGGACAGGGGGCGCGAGGCTACACCTTC
.	.	TRBV6-1	TRBJ1-6	CASSEFQARSYNSPLHF	TGTGCCAGCAGTGAATTCCAGGCACGCTCCTATAATTCACCCCTCCACTTT
TRBD2	.	TRBV5-6	TRBJ2-1	CASSLIQRGGNEQFF	TGTGCCAGCAGCTTGATCCAGCGGGGGGGCAATGAGCAGTTCTTC
.	.	TRBV7-2	TRBJ1-6	CASSSYTGIESPLHF	TGTGCCAGCAGCAGCTATACAGGGATAGAATCACCCCTCCACTTT
.	few	TRBV11-3	TRBJ2-3	CASSFLRTRGDTQYF	TGTGCCAGCAGCTTTCTCCGGACTAGGGGGGATACGCAGTATTTT